This TCR beta chain emerged from a study of T-cell reconstitution after alpha-beta-depleted transplantation in children. Study-level results: There were some patients whose high TCRbeta diversity at day 60 came from surviving recipient T cells and thymic progenitors. Newly produced T cells mostly accounted for T-cell counts and diversity one year post-transplant. Where alpha-beta T cells came from about two months after transplant was reportedly several hundred expanded graft clones.

As it was prepared, the TCRbeta library received unique molecular identifiers. TCRdb re-called the PCR reads with MiXCR, one entry per CDR3 protein. The sample holds hundreds of thousands of distinct CDR3 sequences, 13% seen once. Trimming removed 4 bases from V and 0 bases from J; junction bases left unmatched: 6. There are 16 residues in the CDR3. Germline values: CDR1 KGHDR, CDR2 SFDVKD. A remark on this clonotype: Its target is not known.

This sequence originates from a male patient younger than 18 who had a stem cell transplant for acute myeloid leukemia, so the T cells may come from the graft donor. The chain carries TRBV24-1 and TRBJ2-3, with 7 bases fitting TRBD2. This sample comprised PBMCs, mostly from graft donor cells, obtained 360 days after TCRalphabeta/CD19-depleted stem cell transplant. The CDR3 nucleotides are TGTGCCACCAGTGAACCCACTAGCGCGAGCACAGATACGCAGTATTTT. Translating it yields CATSEPTSASTDTQYF.